The 5 T cell receptor beta chains presented below share a single source sample, sequenced in a study of blood T cell repertoires in COVID-19. TCRdb's table, derived via immunoSEQ multiplex PCR, lists solely in-frame clones and lacks some. The sample has 15,000 to 20,000 clones; approximately 90% are singletons. Sequenced material: PBMCs or T cells enriched from blood (not recorded which). The source is a woman under 40 who had recovered from COVID-19.

The V gene is TRBV7-9, the J gene TRBJ2-3; D might be TRBD2 (5 bases). Trimming left V 5 bases short and J 2 bases short, with 20 bases between. The germline gives CDR1 SEHNR, CDR2 FQNEAQ (reference sequence). The CDR3 extends over 17 amino acids. CDR3 coding DNA: TGTGCCAGCAGCCTAACCCCCCACCCCGGGGTCACAGATACGCAGTATTTT. Amino acid sequence: CASSLTPHPGVTDTQYF.

The rearrangement joins TRBV10-3 to TRBJ2-7; a weak D match, TRBD1 (6 bases). CDR3 length: 14 amino acids. V lost 3 bases to trimming and J lost 3 bases, with 12 bases between them. Germline-derived CDR1 and CDR2 are ENHRY and SYGVKD. CDR3 loop: CAISDEGRGYEQYF. The CDR3 nucleotides are TGTGCCATCAGTGACGAGGGCAGGGGCTACGAGCAGTACTTC.

The rearrangement joins TRBV11-2 to TRBJ1-1; D remains unclear. The CDR3 length is 14 residues. V shed 3 bases and J shed 1 base, with 9 bases lying between them. Looked up from germline, CDR1 is SGHAT and CDR2 is FQNNGV. The CDR3: CASSFGLGNTEAFF. The CDR3 DNA sequence: TGTGCCAGCAGCTTCGGGTTGGGGAACACTGAAGCTTTCTTT.

The chain has TRBV30 and TRBJ1-2; D may be TRBD1 (6 bases). CDR1 and CDR2 (germline): GTSNPN, SVGIG (reference sequence). V was cut by 4 bases and J by 7 bases, with 19 bases left in between. CDR3 length: 14 residues. The CDR3 region is CAWKWGRGMAGYTF. The CDR3 nucleotides read TGTGCCTGGAAGTGGGGCAGGGGCATGGCTGGCTACACCTTC.

The rearrangement links TRBV20-1 to TRBJ2-5; D call uncertain. V lost 8 bases to trimming and J lost 2 bases, with 9 bases between them. The CDR3 contains 11 residues. CDR1 and CDR2 from the germline V gene are DFQATT and SNEGSKA (reference sequence). The CDR3 nucleotides are TGCAGTAAAGGAGCGCAAGAGACCCAGTACTTC. Its protein product is CSKGAQETQYF.